A single sample is the source of the 8 T cell receptor beta chains below, sequenced in a study of OX40 agonist ivuxolimab in advanced cancers. TCRdb's copy holds only in-frame clones and misses some; the assay was immunoSEQ multiplex PCR. The sample shows roughly 48,000 clones, around nine tenths of them seen only once. The specimen was CD4+ or CD8+ T cells sorted from blood, collected in a trial of the OX40 agonist ivuxolimab. The receptor source for this set is an adult with an advanced solid tumor such as melanoma, head and neck, liver or kidney cancer.

The V call is TRBV10-3, the J call TRBJ2-7; D not resolved. The CDR3 covers 12 residues. V lost 4 bases and J 4 bases, leaving 8 bases between the germline ends. CDR1 and CDR2 from the germline V gene are ENHRY and SYGVKD. The CDR3 nucleotides are TGTGCCATCAGTGTACGGGTTTACGAGCAGTACTTC. Its protein is CAISVRVYEQYF.

This clone appeared a single time. This chain joins TRBV13 and TRBJ2-5, with 8 bases that match TRBD1. V lost 6 bases and J lost 4; bases outside the gene matches: 7. The CDR3 sequence is 14 residues long. Germline V gene lookup returns CDR1 PRHDT and CDR2 FYEKMQ (reference sequence). The CDR3 nucleotides are TGTGCCAGCAGTTTTAACAGGGGGAGAGAGACCCAGTACTTC. It specifies CASSFNRGRETQYF.

V usage is TRBV12-5 and J usage is TRBJ2-2; no definite D call. Germline CDR1 reads LGHNT; CDR2 reads FRNRAP. This CDR3 has 16 residues. V shed 2 bases and J shed 4 bases, with 14 bases lying between them. For the CDR3, the DNA is TGTGCTAGTGGTTTGATGAGTAGGGAAATCACCGGGGAGCTGTTTTTT. Its protein product is CASGLMSREITGELFF.

The chain links TRBV9 to TRBJ2-5; no clear D. The germline V and J ends were trimmed by 4 bases and 5 bases, with 12 bases remaining between them. Germline V gene sequence: CDR1 SGDLS, CDR2 YYNGEE. This CDR3 is built from 13 residues. The CDR3 DNA reads as TGTGCCAGCAGCCGTCCCCCTGGCGAGACCCAGTACTTC. Protein: CASSRPPGETQYF.

V and J are TRBV9 and TRBJ1-2, with 7 nucleotides matching TRBD1. V lost 0 bases and J lost 8; bases outside the gene matches: 7. This CDR3 has 14 residues. In germline, CDR1 is SGDLS, CDR2 YYNGEE. In DNA, the CDR3 is TGTGCCAGCAGCGTAGGGCAGGGGGGGATCGGCTACACCTTC. It encodes CASSVGQGGIGYTF.

Only one count was recorded for this clone. The J gene is TRBJ1-4, the V gene TRBV4-3; D is ambiguous. Germline V CDR1 and CDR2: LGHNA, YSLEER. V was pared by 0 bases and J by 8 bases, with 10 bases between. This CDR3 is 14 amino acids long. The CDR3 sequence is CASSQEGRGEKLFF. As DNA, the CDR3 is TGCGCCAGCAGCCAAGAAGGTAGAGGCGAAAAACTGTTTTTT.

The V and J genes are TRBV7-6 and TRBJ1-5; a weak D match, TRBD1 (6 bases). This CDR3 region has 14 residues. Trimming pared 1 base from V and 2 bases from J, leaving 6 bases between. Germline V CDR1 and CDR2: SGHVS, FNYEAQ. This CDR3 is CASSLEGGNQPQHF. The CDR3 coding sequence is TGTGCCAGCAGCTTAGAGGGGGGCAATCAGCCCCAGCATTTT.

The J gene is TRBJ2-1, the V gene TRBV21-1. TRBV21-1 corresponds to a pseudogene. The CDR3 runs 21 residues. CDR3 in amino acids: CATGATGQQRERYPSQNEQFF. For the CDR3, the DNA is TGTGCCACCGGGGCCACCGGCCAGCAGCGAGAGCGGTATCCGTCTCAGAATGAGCAGTTCTTC.